This TCR beta chain emerged from a study of T cells after posttransplantation cyclophosphamide. Study results and caveats: Later post-transplant blood repertoires were often dominated by donor CD8+ memory clones. Recipient CMV seropositivity and CMV reactivation strongly tracked TRB clonality.

Turning to this clone: Its antigen is unknown.

The data were produced by immunoSEQ multiplex PCR, yet TCRdb's version contains in-frame clones alone and is incomplete. Of approximately 10,000 clones listed, approximately 88% were seen once; the top ten hold 4.2%. Sampled 1 year posttransplant, controls received myeloablative marrow transplants, methotrexate and a calcineurin inhibitor. This CDR3 region has 14 residues. Germline CDR1 is SEHNR and CDR2 is FQNEAQ (reference sequence). J was trimmed by 5 bases and V by 1 base; bases with no gene match: 3. The sample was PBMCs, taken around 440 days after allogeneic stem cell transplant with calcineurin inhibitor and methotrexate. The V and J genes are TRBV7-9 and TRBJ2-5, with 8 bases fitting TRBD2. The origin of this receptor is a male patient in his fifties who received an allogeneic stem cell transplant from an unrelated donor, was CMV-positive, and had chronic GVHD only. Some T cells may be the graft donor's. This chain's CDR3 is CASSLVAGGETQYF. The CDR3 nucleotides are TGTGCCAGCAGCTTAGTGGCGGGGGGTGAGACCCAGTACTTC.